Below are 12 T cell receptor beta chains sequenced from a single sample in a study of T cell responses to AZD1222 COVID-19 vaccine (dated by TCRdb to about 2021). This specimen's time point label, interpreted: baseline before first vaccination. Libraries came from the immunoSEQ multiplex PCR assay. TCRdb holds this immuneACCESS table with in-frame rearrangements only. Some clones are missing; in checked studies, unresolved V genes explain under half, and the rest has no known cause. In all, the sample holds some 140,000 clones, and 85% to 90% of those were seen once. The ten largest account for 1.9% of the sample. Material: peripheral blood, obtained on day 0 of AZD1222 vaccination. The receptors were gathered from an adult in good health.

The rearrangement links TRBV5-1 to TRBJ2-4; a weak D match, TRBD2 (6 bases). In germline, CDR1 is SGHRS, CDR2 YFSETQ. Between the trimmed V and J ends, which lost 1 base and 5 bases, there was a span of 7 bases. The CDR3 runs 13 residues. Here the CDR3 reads CASSLSGENIQYF. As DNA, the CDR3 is TGCGCCAGCAGCTTGTCGGGGGAAAACATTCAGTACTTC.

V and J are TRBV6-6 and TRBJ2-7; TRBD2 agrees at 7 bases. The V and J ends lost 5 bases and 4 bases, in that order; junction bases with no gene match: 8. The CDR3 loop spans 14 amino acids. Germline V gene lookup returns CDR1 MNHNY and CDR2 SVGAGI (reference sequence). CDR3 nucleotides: TGTGCCAGCAGTGAGTCGCGGGGGAGTTACGAGCAGTACTTC. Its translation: CASSESRGSYEQYF.

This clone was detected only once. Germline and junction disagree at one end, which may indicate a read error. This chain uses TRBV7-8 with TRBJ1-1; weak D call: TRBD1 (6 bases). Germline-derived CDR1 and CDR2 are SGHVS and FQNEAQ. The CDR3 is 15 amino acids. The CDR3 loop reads CASTLRQEMNTEAFF. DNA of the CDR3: TGTGCCAGCACCTTACGACAGGAGATGAACACTGAAGCTTTCTTT.

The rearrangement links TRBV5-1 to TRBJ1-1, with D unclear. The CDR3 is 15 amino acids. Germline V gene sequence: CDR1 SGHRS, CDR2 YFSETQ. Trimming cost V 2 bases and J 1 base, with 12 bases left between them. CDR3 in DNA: TGCGCCAGCAGCTTTTGGCTCCTTGAGAACACTGAAGCTTTCTTT. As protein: CASSFWLLENTEAFF.

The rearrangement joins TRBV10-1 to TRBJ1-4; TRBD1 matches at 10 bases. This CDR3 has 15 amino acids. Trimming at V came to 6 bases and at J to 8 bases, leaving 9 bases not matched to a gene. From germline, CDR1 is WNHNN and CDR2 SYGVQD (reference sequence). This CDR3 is CASSPGQGDREKLFF. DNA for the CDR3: TGCGCCAGCAGCCCCGGACAGGGGGATCGCGAAAAACTGTTTTTT.

The CDR3 is CSAWDRGKLFF. The CDR3 nucleotides are TGCAGTGCTTGGGACAGGGGAAAACTGTTTTTT. V usage is TRBV20-1 and J usage is TRBJ1-4; 10 nucleotides match TRBD1. Germline CDR1 is DFQATT and CDR2 is SNEGSKA (reference sequence). The CDR3 covers 11 residues. Unmatched junction bases numbered 1, after V lost 5 bases and J lost 10 bases.

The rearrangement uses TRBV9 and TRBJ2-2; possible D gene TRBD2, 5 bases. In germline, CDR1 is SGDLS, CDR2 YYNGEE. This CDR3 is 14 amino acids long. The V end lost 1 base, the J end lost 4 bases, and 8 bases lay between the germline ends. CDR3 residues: CASSVRDSTGELFF. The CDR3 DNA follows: TGTGCCAGCAGCGTACGGGATTCCACCGGGGAGCTGTTTTTT.

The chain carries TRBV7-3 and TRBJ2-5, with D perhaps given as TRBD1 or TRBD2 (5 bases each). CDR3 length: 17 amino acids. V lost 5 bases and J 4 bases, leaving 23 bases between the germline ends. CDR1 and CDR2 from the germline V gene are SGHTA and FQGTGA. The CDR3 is CASSPRDGRSGRETQYF. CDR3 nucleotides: TGTGCCAGCAGCCCCAGGGACGGTCGATCAGGAAGAGAGACCCAGTACTTC.

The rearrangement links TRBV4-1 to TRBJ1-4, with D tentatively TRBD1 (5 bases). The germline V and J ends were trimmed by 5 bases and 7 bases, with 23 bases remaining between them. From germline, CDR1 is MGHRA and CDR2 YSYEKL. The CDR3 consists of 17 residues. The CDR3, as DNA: TGCGCCAGCAGCGAGCGGAACCGGGACCCAGGAGGTGAAAAACTGTTTTTT. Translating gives CASSERNRDPGGEKLFF.

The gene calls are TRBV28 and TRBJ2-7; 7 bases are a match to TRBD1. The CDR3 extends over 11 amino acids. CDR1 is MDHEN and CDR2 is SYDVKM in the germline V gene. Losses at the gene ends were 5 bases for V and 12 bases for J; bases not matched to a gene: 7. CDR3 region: CASSVQGRPYF. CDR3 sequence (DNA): TGTGCCAGCAGTGTACAGGGGAGACCGTACTTC.

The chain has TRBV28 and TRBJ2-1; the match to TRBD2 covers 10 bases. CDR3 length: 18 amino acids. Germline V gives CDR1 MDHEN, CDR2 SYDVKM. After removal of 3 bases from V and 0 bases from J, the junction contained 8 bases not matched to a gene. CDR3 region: CASSLTSGWESSYNEQFF. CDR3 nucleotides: TGTGCCAGCAGTTTGACTAGCGGGTGGGAAAGCTCCTACAATGAGCAGTTCTTC.

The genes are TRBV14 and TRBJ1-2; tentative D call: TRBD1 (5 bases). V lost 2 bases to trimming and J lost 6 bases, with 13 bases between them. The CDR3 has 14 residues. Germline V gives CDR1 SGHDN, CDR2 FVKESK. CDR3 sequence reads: CASSQYRRGNGYTF. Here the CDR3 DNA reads TGTGCCAGCAGCCAATATCGTCGGGGCAATGGCTACACCTTC.